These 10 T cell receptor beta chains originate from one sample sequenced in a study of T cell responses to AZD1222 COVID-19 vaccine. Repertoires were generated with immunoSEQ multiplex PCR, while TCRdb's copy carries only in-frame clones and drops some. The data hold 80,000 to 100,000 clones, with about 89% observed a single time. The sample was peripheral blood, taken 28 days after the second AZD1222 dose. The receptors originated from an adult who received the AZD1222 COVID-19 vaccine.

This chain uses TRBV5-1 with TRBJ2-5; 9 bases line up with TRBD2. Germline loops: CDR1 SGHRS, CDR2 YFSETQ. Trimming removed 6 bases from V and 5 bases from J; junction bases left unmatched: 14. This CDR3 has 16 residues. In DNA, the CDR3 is TGCGCCAGCACCATCCTACCATTAGCGGGGGAGGAGACCCAGTACTTC. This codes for CASTILPLAGEETQYF.

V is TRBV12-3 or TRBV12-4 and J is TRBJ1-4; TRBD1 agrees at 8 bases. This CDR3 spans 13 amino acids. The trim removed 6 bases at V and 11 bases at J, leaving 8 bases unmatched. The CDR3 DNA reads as TGTGCCAGCAGCCAGGGGGCACTGGGCAAACTGTTTTTT. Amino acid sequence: CASSQGALGKLFF.

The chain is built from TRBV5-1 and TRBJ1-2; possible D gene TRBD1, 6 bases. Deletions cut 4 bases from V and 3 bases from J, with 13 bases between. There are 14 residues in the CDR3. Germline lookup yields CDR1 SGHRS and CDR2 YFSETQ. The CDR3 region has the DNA TGCGCCAGCAGCCAGGACAGAGGGGACTATGGCTACACCTTC. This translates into CASSQDRGDYGYTF.

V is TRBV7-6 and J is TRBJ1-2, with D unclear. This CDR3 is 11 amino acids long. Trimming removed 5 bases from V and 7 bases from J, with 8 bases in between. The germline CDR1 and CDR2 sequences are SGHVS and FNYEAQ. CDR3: CASSLGSGYTF. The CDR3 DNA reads TGTGCCAGCAGCCTGGGTAGTGGCTACACCTTC.

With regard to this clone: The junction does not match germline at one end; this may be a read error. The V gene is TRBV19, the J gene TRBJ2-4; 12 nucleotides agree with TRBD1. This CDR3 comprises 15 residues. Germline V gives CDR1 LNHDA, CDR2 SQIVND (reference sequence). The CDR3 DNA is TGTGCCAGTAGCATACCGGGACAGGGGGCCAACATTCAGTACTTT. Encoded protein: CASSIPGQGANIQYF. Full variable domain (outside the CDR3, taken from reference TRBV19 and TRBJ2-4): DGGITQSPKYLFRKEGQNVTLSCEQNLNHDAMYWYRQDPGQGLRLIYYSQIVNDFQKGDIAEGYSVSREKKESFPLTVTSAQKNPTAFYLCASSIPGQGANIQYFGAGTRLSVL.

CDR3 coding DNA: TGTGCCAGCAGCGGGTCAGGGGGGAACACTGAAGCTTTCTTT. It codes for CASSGSGGNTEAFF. This sequence joins TRBV5-6 and TRBJ1-1; TRBD1 aligns across 7 bases. Germline CDR1 SGHDT, CDR2 YYEEEE. Trimming cost V 4 bases and J 1 base; bases outside gene matches: 4. This CDR3 has 14 residues.

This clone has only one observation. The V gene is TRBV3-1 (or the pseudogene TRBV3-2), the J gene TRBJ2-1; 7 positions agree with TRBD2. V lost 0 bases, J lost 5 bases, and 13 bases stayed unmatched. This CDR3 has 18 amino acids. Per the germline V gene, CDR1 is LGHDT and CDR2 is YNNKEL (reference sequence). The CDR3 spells CASSQDSGGGLGNNEQFF. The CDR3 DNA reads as TGTGCCAGCAGCCAAGATTCTGGGGGGGGATTGGGCAACAATGAGCAGTTCTTC.

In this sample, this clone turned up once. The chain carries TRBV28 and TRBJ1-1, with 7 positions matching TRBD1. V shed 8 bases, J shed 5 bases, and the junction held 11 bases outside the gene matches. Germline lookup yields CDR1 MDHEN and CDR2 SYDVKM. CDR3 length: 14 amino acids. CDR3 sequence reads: CASVPGGRRTEAFF. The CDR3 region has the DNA TGTGCCAGCGTACCAGGGGGGCGACGGACTGAAGCTTTCTTT.

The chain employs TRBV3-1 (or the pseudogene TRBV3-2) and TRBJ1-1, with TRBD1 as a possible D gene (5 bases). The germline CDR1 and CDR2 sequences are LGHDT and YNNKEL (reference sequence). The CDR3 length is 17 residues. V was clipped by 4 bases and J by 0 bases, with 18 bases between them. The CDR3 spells CASSLEPGRGMNTEAFF. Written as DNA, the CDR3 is TGTGCCAGCAGCCTCGAGCCCGGGCGGGGGATGAACACTGAAGCTTTCTTT.

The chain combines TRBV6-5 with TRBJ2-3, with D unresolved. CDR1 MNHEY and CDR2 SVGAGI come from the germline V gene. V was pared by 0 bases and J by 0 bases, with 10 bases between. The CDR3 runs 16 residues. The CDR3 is CASSYSRALSTDTQYF. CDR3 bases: TGTGCCAGCAGTTACTCACGAGCCCTCAGCACAGATACGCAGTATTTT.